The entry below describes one TCR beta chain. These data originate in a study of blood T cell repertoires in COVID-19. Background on the study: The study drew acute and convalescent COVID-19 samples from the United States, Italy and Spain. T cells, B-cell-depleted T cells, or PBMCs supplied cDNA or gDNA.

Authors' analysis steps: How many nucleated cells were present was estimated from reference gene primer amplification. Assay used: immunoSEQ multiplex PCR; TCRdb lists only in-frame clones, some missing. Clonal size and the V and J genes are those of that table, whereas D and trimming came from the DNA. The repertoire consists of roughly 400,000 clones, with approximately 89% occurring once and the leading ten covering about 0.83%. The junction had 8 bases not matched to a gene; V was cut back by 4 bases and J by 5 bases. CDR3 length equals 16 residues. Germline V lookup: CDR1 PRHDT, CDR2 FYEKMQ (reference sequence).

The sequenced sample was PBMCs or T cells enriched from blood (not recorded which). The chain is built from TRBV13 and TRBJ1-1; TRBD1 matches at 12 bases. The TCR comes from a woman aged 40 to 49 who had been exposed to COVID-19. The CDR3 loop reads CASSYGTGGMGTEAFF. The CDR3, as DNA: TGTGCCAGCAGCTATGGGACAGGGGGCATGGGGACTGAAGCTTTCTTT.